This is a list of T cell receptor beta chains from one sample in a study of shared clonotypes between healthy human individuals. Sequencing was performed with immunoSEQ multiplex PCR; in TCRdb, only in-frame clones are kept and a portion is missing. Seen here are hundreds of thousands of clones, less than 85% observed once, and the top ten hold more than 1.5%. Sequencing was carried out using memory CD4+ T cells sorted from blood. The receptor set was obtained from a woman in her twenties or thirties in good health. Each CDR3 is given with its conserved first and last residue. Fields, in order: V gene, D gene, clone size, J gene, CDR3 protein, CDR3 DNA. D genes are given only for firm matches. Size is stated for part of the rows, as once, few or many counts, or as a class when the clone is expanded.

v_gene: TRBV29-1; d_gene: TRBD2; abundance: once; j_gene: TRBJ2-3; CDR3aa: CSVGAPGGGTDTQYF; CDR3nt: TGCAGCGTTGGGGCTCCGGGGGGGGGCACAGATACGCAGTATTTT
v_gene: TRBV27; d_gene: TRBD2; abundance: .; j_gene: TRBJ2-7; CDR3aa: CASTGLAGHEQYF; CDR3nt: TGTGCCAGCACGGGACTAGCGGGCCACGAGCAGTACTTC
v_gene: TRBV7-9; d_gene: TRBD1; abundance: .; j_gene: TRBJ2-7; CDR3aa: CASSLGGTGSYEQYF; CDR3nt: TGTGCCAGCAGCTTAGGGGGGACAGGGTCCTACGAGCAGTACTTC
v_gene: TRBV27; d_gene: TRBD1; abundance: .; j_gene: TRBJ1-2; CDR3aa: CASSTGDTHGYTF; CDR3nt: TGTGCCAGCAGTACAGGGGACACACATGGCTACACCTTC
v_gene: TRBV4-1; d_gene: .; abundance: .; j_gene: TRBJ2-7; CDR3aa: CASSQEADGPYEQYF; CDR3nt: TGCGCCAGCAGCCAAGAAGCCGACGGACCCTACGAGCAGTACTTC
v_gene: TRBV18; d_gene: .; abundance: .; j_gene: TRBJ2-7; CDR3aa: CASSTRGAGNEQYF; CDR3nt: TGTGCCAGCTCCACCCGGGGGGCCGGAAACGAGCAGTACTTC
v_gene: TRBV18; d_gene: TRBD1; abundance: .; j_gene: TRBJ1-5; CDR3aa: CASSPQGTDSNQPQHF; CDR3nt: TGTGCCAGCTCACCGCAAGGGACAGATAGCAATCAGCCCCAGCATTTT
v_gene: TRBV5-4; d_gene: TRBD2; abundance: .; j_gene: TRBJ2-3; CDR3aa: CASSLAAGGPSDTQYF; CDR3nt: TGTGCCAGCAGCTTGGCGGCGGGAGGGCCATCAGATACGCAGTATTTT
v_gene: TRBV18; d_gene: .; abundance: .; j_gene: TRBJ2-1; CDR3aa: CASSPLGDEQFF; CDR3nt: TGTGCCAGCTCACCACTAGGCGATGAGCAGTTCTTC
v_gene: TRBV20-1; d_gene: .; abundance: .; j_gene: TRBJ2-1; CDR3aa: CSAWVGQFF; CDR3nt: TGCAGTGCGTGGGTAGGGCAGTTCTTC
v_gene: TRBV18; d_gene: TRBD2; abundance: .; j_gene: TRBJ2-5; CDR3aa: CASSPVSSGDAQETQYF; CDR3nt: TGTGCCAGCTCACCTGTGTCAAGCGGGGATGCACAAGAGACCCAGTACTTC
v_gene: TRBV19; d_gene: .; abundance: .; j_gene: TRBJ2-5; CDR3aa: CASSRRGGETQYF; CDR3nt: TGTGCCAGTAGTAGACGGGGAGGAGAGACCCAGTACTTC
v_gene: TRBV5-4; d_gene: .; abundance: .; j_gene: TRBJ2-2; CDR3aa: CASSLAREGGELFF; CDR3nt: TGTGCCAGCAGCTTGGCGCGGGAAGGCGGGGAGCTGTTTTTT
v_gene: TRBV7-2; d_gene: .; abundance: few; j_gene: TRBJ2-1; CDR3aa: CASSSSSLTPQQQFF; CDR3nt: TGTGCCAGCAGCTCCAGCAGCCTGACTCCCCAGCAGCAGTTCTTC
v_gene: TRBV13; d_gene: TRBD1; abundance: .; j_gene: TRBJ2-7; CDR3aa: CATGDRGSYEQYF; CDR3nt: TGTGCCACGGGGGACAGGGGCTCCTACGAGCAGTACTTC
v_gene: TRBV14; d_gene: TRBD2; abundance: once; j_gene: TRBJ2-2; CDR3aa: CASSQILAGGTGELFF; CDR3nt: TGTGCCAGCAGCCAAATCCTAGCGGGAGGAACCGGGGAGCTGTTTTTT
v_gene: TRBV5-1; d_gene: .; abundance: .; j_gene: TRBJ2-7; CDR3aa: CASSGGRQKGVYEQYF; CDR3nt: TGCGCCAGCAGCGGTGGCAGACAGAAAGGGGTATACGAGCAGTACTTC
v_gene: TRBV6-1; d_gene: .; abundance: .; j_gene: TRBJ2-4; CDR3aa: CASSAGTTAKNIQYF; CDR3nt: TGTGCCAGCAGTGCCGGGACAACAGCCAAAAACATTCAGTACTTC
v_gene: TRBV11-3; d_gene: TRBD1; abundance: .; j_gene: TRBJ2-1; CDR3aa: CASSPGTAYNEQFF; CDR3nt: TGTGCCAGCAGTCCCGGGACAGCCTACAATGAGCAGTTCTTC
v_gene: TRBV30; d_gene: .; abundance: .; j_gene: TRBJ2-3; CDR3aa: CAWKGTQYF; CDR3nt: TGTGCCTGGAAAGGTACGCAGTATTTT
v_gene: TRBV19; d_gene: .; abundance: .; j_gene: TRBJ1-1; CDR3aa: CATEGRSYTEAFF; CDR3nt: TGTGCCACAGAGGGGAGGTCGTACACTGAAGCTTTCTTT
v_gene: TRBV25-1; d_gene: TRBD1; abundance: few; j_gene: TRBJ2-5; CDR3aa: CASSGSPTGAPRTQYF; CDR3nt: TGTGCCAGCAGTGGCTCACCGACAGGGGCTCCTCGGACCCAGTACTTC